The clone carrying this T cell receptor (beta chain) has just one count. The V end was cut by 0 bases, the J end by 8 bases, with 13 bases between. Germline lookup yields CDR1 SQVTM and CDR2 ANQGSEA. This CDR3 is 13 amino acids long. This entry belongs to a study of blood T cell repertoires in COVID-19. Assay: immunoSEQ multiplex PCR; the TCRdb copy retains only in-frame clones and omits some. The sample contains about 200,000 clones, over 80% of which appear only once. The genes are TRBV29-1 and TRBJ1-2; no firm D call. The receptor was isolated from a man between 40 and 49 years old with acute or convalescent COVID-19. Sequenced input: peripheral blood. The DNA for the CDR3 is TGCAGCGTTGAAGATCTTAGAAGCGTGGGCTACACCTTC. This gives the protein CSVEDLRSVGYTF. The full variable domain, rest sourced from reference TRBV29-1 and TRBJ1-2, is SAVISQKPSRDICQRGTSLTIQCQVDSQVTMMFWYRQQPGQSLTLIATANQGSEATYESGFVIDKFPISRPNLTFSTLTVSNMSPEDSSIYLCSVEDLRSVGYTFGSGTRLTVV.